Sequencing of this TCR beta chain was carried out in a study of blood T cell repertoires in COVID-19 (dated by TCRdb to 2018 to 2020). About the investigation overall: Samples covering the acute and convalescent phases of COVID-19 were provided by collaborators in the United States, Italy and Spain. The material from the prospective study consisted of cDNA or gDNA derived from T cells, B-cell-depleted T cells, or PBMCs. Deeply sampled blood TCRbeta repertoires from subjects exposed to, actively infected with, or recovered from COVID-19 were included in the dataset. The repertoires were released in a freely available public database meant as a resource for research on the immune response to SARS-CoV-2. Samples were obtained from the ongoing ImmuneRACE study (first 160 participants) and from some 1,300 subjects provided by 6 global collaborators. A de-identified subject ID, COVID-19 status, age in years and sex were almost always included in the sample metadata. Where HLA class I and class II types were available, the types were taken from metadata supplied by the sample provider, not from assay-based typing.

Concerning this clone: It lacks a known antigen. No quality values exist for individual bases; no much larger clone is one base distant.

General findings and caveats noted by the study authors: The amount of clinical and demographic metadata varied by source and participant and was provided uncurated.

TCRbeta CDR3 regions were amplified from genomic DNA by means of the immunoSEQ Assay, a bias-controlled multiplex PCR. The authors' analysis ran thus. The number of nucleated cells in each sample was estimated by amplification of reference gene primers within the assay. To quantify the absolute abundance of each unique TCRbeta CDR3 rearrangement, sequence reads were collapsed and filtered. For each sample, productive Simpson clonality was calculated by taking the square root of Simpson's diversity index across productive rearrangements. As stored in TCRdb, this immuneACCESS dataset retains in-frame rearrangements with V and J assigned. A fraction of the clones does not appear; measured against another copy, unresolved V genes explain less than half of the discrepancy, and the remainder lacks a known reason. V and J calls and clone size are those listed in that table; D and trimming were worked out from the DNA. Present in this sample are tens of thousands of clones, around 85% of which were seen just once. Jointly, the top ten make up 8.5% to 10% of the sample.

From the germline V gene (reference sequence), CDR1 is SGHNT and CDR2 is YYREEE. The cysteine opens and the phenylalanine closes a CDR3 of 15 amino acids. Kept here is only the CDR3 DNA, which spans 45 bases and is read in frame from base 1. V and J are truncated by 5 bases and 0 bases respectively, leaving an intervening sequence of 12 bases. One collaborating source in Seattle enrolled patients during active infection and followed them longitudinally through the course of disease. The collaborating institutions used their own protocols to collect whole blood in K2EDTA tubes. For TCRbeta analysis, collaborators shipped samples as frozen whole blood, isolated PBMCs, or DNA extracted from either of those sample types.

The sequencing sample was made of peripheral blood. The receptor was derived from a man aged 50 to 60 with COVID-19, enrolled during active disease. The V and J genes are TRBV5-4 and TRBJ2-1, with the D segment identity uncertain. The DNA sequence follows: TGTGCCAGCAGGCGCGCCCTAGACTCCTACAATGAGCAGTTCTTC. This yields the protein CASRRALDSYNEQFF. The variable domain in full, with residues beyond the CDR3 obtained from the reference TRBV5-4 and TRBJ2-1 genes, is ETGVTQSPTHLIKTRGQQVTLRCSSQSGHNTVSWYQQALGQGPQFIFQYYREEENGRGNFPPRFSGLQFPNYSSELNVNALELDDSALYLCASRRALDSYNEQFFGPGTRLTVL.